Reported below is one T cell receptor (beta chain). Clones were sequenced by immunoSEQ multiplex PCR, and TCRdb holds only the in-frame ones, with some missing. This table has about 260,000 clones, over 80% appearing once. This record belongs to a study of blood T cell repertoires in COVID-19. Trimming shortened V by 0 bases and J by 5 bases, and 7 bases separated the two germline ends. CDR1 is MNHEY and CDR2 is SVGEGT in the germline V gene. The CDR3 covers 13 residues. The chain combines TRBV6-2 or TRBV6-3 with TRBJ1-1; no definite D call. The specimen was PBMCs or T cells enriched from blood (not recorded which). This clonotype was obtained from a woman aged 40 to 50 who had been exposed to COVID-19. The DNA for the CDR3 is TGTGCCAGCAGTTACTCGACGGGGACTGAAGCTTTCTTT. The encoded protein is CASSYSTGTEAFF.